This T cell receptor beta chain was documented in a study of CD4 and CD8 cells across lung adenocarcinoma regions. TCRdb passed the PCR reads through MiXCR, listing each CDR3 protein once. There are 5,700 or so distinct CDR3 sequences in the sample; around 62% occur only once, and approximately 20% lies in the top ten. Localized lung adenocarcinoma, a non-small cell lung cancer, affected the donors. The CDR3 covers 13 residues. Per germline, CDR1 MNHEY and CDR2 SVGAGI. V was shortened by 2 bases and J by 2 bases, with 6 bases between the two germline ends. The clonotype originates from a female donor with lung adenocarcinoma. The CD4 and CD8 labels of this study may be unreliable. Sequencing was done on a sample of CD4+ T cells from the center of a lung tumor. The chain carries TRBV6-5 and TRBJ1-2; D is perhaps TRBD1 (5 bases). CDR3 nucleotide sequence: TGTGCCAGCAGTTACGACAGCAACTATGGCTACACCTTC. It is translated as CASSYDSNYGYTF.